This T cell receptor beta chain derives from a study of memory CD4+ T cells and cytomegalovirus serostatus. TCRdb's copy holds only in-frame clones and misses some; the assay was immunoSEQ multiplex PCR. The repertoire includes under 65,000 clones, around 80% of them detected once, and approximately 0.7% sits in the top ten. The germline gives CDR1 KGHSH, CDR2 LQKENI. The CDR3 totals 14 residues. Trimming removed 4 bases at V and 6 bases at J, with 15 bases between. Study-wide results and caveats: Median bootstrapped AUC for CMV status was about 0.96 originally, less than 0.93 US-trained.

Single viable CD3+CD4+CD8-CD45RO+ cells were sorted as the memory CD4+ T cells. On this clone: Antigen specificity is unknown.

Sequenced: memory CD4+ T cells from blood. The receptor's source is an adult in good health and CMV-seronegative. The chain employs TRBV18 and TRBJ1-2, with unresolved D. CDR3 DNA sequence: TGTGCCAGCTCACTCTTGGACGGGATTCATGGCTACACCTTC. This encodes CASSLLDGIHGYTF.